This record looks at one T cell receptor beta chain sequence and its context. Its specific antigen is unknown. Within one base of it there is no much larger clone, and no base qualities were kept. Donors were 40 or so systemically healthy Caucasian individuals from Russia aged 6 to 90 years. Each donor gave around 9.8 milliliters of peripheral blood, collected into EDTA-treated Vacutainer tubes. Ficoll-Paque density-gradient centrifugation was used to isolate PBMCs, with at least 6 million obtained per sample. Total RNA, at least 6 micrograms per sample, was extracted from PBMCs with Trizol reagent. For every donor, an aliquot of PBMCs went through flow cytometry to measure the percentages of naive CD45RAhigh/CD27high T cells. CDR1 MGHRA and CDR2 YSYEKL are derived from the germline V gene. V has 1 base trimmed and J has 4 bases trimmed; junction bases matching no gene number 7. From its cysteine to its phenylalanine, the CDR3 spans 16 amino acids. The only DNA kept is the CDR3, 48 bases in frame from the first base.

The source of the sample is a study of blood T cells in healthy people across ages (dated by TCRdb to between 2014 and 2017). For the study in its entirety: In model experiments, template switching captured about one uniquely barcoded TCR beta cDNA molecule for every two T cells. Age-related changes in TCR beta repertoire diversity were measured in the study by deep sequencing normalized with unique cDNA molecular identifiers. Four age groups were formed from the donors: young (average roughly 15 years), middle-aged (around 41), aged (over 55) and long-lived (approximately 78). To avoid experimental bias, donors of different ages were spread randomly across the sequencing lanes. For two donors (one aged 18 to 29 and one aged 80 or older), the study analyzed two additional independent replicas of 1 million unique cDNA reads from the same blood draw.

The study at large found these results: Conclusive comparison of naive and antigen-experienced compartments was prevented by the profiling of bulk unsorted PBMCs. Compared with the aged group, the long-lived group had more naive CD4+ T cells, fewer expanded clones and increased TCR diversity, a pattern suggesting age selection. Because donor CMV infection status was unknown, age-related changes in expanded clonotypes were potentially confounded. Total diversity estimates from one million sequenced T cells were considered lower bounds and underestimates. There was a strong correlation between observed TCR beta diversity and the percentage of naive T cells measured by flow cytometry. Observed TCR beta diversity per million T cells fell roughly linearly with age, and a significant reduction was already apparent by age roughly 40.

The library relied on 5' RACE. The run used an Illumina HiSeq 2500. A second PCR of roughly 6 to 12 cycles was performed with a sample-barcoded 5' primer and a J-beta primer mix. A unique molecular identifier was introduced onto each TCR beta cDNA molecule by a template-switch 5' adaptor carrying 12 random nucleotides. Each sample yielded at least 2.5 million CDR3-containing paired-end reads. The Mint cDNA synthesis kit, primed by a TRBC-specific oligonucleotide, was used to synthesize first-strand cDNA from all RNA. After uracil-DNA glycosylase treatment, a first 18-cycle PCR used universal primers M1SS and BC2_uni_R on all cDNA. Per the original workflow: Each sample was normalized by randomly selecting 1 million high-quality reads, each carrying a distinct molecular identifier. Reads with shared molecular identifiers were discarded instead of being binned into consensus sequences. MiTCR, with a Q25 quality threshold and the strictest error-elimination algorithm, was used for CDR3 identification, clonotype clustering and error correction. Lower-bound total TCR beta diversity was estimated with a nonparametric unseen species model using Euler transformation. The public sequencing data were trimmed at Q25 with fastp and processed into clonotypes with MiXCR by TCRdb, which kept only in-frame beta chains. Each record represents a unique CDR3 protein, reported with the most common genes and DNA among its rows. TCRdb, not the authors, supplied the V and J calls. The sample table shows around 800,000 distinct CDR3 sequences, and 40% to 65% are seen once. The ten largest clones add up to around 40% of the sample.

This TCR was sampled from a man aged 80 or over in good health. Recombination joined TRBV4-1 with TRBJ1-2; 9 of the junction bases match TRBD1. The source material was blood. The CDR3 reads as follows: CASSQVPGQGGYGYTF. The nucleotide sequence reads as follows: TGCGCCAGCAGCCAAGTCCCGGGACAGGGAGGCTATGGCTACACCTTC.